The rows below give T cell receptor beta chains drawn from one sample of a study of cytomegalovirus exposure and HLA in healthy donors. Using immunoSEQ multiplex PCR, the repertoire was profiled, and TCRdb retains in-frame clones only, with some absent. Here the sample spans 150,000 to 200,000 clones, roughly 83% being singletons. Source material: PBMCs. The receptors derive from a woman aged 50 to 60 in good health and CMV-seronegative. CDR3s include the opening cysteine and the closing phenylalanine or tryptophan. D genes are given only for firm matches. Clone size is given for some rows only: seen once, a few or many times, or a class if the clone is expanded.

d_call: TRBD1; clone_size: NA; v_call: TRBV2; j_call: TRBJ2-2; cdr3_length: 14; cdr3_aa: CASSRDRGAGELFF; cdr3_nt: TGTGCCAGCAGTAGGGACAGGGGAGCCGGGGAGCTGTTTTTT
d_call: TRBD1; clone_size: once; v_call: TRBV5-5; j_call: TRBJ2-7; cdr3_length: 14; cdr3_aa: CASSLGQGPYEQYF; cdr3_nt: TGTGCCAGCAGCTTGGGACAGGGCCCCTACGAGCAGTACTTC
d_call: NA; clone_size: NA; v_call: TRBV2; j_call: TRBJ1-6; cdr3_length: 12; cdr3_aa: CASSQTSAPLHF; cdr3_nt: TGTGCCAGTAGTCAAACGTCGGCACCCCTCCACTTT
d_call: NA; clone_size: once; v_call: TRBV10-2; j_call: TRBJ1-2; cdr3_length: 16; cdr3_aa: CASLVTRQIGNYGYTF; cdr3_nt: TGCGCCAGCCTTGTGACTCGACAGATAGGAAACTATGGCTACACCTTC
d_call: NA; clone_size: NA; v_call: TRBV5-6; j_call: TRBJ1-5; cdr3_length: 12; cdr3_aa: CASSLTGQPQHF; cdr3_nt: TGTGCCAGCAGCCTTACAGGGCAGCCCCAGCATTTT
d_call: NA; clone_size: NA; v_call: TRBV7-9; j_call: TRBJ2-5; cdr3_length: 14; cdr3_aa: CSSSVAFREQTQYF; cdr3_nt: TGTTCCAGCAGCGTTGCCTTCAGGGAACAGACCCAGTACTTC
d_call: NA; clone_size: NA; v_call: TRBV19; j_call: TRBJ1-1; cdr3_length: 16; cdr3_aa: CASIAGPLLSGTEAFF; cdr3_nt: TGTGCCAGTATAGCCGGACCTTTACTCTCGGGGACTGAAGCTTTCTTT
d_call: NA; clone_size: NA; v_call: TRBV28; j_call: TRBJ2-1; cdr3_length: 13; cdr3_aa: CASSLGSINEQFF; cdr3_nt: TGTGCCAGCAGTTTGGGTAGCATCAATGAGCAGTTCTTC
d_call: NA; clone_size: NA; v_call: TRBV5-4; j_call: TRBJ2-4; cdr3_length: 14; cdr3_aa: CASSPQNTINIQYF; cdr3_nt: TGTGCCAGCAGCCCCCAAAATACTATAAACATTCAGTACTTC
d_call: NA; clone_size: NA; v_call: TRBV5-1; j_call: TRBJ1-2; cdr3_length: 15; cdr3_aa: CASSLEQNLNYGYTF; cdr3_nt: TGCGCCAGCAGCTTGGAACAGAACCTTAACTATGGCTACACCTTC
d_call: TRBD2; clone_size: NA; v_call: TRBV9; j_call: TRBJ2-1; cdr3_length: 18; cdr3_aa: CASNPTSGGADSYNEQFF; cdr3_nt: TGTGCCAGCAACCCGACTAGCGGGGGAGCCGACAGCTACAATGAGCAGTTCTTC
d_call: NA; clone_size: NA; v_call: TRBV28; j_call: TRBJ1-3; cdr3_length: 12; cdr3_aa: CASRSEPGTIYF; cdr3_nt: TGTGCCAGCAGATCGGAACCAGGCACCATATATTTT
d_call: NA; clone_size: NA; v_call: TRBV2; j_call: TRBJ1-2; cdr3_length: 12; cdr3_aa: CATELPRGGYTF; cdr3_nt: TGTGCCACAGAACTCCCCAGAGGTGGCTACACCTTC
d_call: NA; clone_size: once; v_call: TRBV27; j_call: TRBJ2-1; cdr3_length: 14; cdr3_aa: CASSLGADYNEQFF; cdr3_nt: TGTGCCAGCAGTTTAGGGGCGGATTACAATGAGCAGTTCTTC
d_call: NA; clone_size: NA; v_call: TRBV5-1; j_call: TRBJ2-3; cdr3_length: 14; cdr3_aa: CASSRSGSTDTQYF; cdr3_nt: TGCGCCAGCAGCCGAAGCGGTTCCACAGATACGCAGTATTTT
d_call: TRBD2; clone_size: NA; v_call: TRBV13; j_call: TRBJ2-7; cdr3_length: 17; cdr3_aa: CASSPGTSGSASYEQYF; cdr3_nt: TGTGCCAGCAGCCCTGGGACTAGCGGGAGTGCGTCCTACGAGCAGTACTTC
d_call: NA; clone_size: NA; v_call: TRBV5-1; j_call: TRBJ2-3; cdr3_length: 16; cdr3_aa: CASSGTEGIITDTQYF; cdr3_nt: TGCGCCAGCAGCGGCACAGAGGGAATAATCACAGATACGCAGTATTTT
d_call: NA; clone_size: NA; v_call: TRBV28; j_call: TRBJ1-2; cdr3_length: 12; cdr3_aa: CASSTPISGYTF; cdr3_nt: TGTGCCAGCAGCACTCCAATATCGGGCTACACCTTC
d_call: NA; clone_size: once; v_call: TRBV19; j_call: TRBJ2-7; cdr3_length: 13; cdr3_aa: CASSIGPSYEQYF; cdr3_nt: TGTGCCAGTAGTATAGGGCCCTCCTACGAGCAGTACTTC
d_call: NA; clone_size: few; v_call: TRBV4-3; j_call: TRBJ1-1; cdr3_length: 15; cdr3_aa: CASSQNPGSSTEAFF; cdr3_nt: TGCGCCAGCAGTCAAAATCCAGGGTCCAGCACTGAAGCTTTCTTT
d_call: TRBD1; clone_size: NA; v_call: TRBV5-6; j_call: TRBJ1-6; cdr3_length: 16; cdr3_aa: CASSSPSGQGNSPLHF; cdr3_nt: TGTGCCAGCAGCTCCCCGTCGGGACAGGGGAATTCACCCCTCCACTTT
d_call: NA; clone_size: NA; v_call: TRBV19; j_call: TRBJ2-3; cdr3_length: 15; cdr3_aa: CASSTGRQRGNTQYF; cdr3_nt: TGTGCCAGTAGTACCGGACGTCAGAGGGGGAATACGCAGTATTTT
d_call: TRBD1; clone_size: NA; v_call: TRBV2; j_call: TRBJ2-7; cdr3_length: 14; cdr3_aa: CASSRRTGANEQYF; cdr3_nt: TGTGCCAGCAGTCGCCGGACAGGGGCTAACGAGCAGTACTTC
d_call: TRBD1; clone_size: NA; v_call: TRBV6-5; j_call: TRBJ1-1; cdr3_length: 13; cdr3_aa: CASSRQGVSGAFF; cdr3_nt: TGTGCCAGCAGTCGACAGGGAGTTTCGGGAGCTTTCTTT
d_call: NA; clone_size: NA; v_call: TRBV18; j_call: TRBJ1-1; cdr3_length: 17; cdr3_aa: CASSSQGGGRVRTEAFF; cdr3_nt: TGTGCCAGCTCCTCCCAAGGCGGGGGGCGCGTTCGGACTGAAGCTTTCTTT
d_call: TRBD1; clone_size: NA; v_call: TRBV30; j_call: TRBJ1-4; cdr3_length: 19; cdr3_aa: CAWSFTRNPNRGRDEKLFF; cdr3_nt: TGTGCCTGGAGTTTTACACGAAACCCCAACAGGGGGCGAGATGAAAAACTGTTTTTT
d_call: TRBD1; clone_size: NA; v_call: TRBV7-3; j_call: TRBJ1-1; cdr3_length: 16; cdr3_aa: CASSSAGQTMNTEAFF; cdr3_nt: TGTGCCAGCAGCAGTGCGGGACAGACAATGAACACTGAAGCTTTCTTT
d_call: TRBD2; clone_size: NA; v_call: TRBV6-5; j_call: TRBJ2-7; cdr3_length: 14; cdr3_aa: CASSRSGINYEQYF; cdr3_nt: TGTGCCAGCAGTCGTAGCGGGATTAACTACGAGCAGTACTTC
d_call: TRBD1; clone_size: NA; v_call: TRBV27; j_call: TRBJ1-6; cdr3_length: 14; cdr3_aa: CASSFGQGNSPLHF; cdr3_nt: TGTGCCAGCAGTTTCGGACAGGGGAATTCACCCCTCCACTTT
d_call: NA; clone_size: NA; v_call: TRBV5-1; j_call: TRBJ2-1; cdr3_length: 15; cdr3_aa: CASSLEASSYNEQFF; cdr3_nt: TGCGCCAGCAGCTTGGAGGCTAGCTCCTACAATGAGCAGTTCTTC
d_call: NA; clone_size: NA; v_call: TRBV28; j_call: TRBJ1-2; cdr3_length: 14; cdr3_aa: CASSFLRVGYGYTF; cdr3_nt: TGTGCCAGCAGTTTCCTCCGGGTTGGCTATGGCTACACCTTC
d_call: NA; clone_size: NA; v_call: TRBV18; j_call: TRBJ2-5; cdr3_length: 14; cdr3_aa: CASSVARGQETQYF; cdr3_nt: TGTGCCAGCTCCGTAGCCCGAGGACAGGAGACCCAGTACTTC
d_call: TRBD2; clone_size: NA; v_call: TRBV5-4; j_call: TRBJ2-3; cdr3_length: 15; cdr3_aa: CASSFSSGFTDTQYF; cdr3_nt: TGTGCCAGCAGCTTCAGTAGCGGGTTCACAGATACGCAGTATTTT
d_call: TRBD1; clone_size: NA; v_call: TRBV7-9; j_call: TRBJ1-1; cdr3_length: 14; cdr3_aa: CASSSRQGRTEAFF; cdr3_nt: TGTGCCAGCAGCTCCCGACAGGGAAGGACTGAAGCTTTCTTT
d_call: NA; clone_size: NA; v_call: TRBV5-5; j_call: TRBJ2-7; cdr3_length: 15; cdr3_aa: CASSFSYPGPYEQYF; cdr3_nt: TGTGCCAGCAGCTTTAGTTATCCAGGGCCCTACGAGCAGTACTTC
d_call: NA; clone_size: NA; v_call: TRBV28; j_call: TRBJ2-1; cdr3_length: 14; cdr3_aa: CASSPAGPRDEQFF; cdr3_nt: TGTGCCAGCAGTCCCGCGGGACCGAGGGATGAGCAGTTCTTC
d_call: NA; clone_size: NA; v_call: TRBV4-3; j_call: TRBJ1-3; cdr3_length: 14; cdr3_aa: CASSPKSSGNTIYF; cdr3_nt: TGCGCCAGCAGCCCCAAGAGCTCTGGAAACACCATATATTTT
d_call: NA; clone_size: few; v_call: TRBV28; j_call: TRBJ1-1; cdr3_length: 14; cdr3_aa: CASSSTGFHTEAFF; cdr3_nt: TGTGCCAGCAGTTCGACAGGATTTCACACTGAAGCTTTCTTT
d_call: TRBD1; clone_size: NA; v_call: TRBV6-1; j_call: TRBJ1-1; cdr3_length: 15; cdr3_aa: CASSRGQGESTEAFF; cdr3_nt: TGTGCCAGCAGTAGAGGACAGGGTGAGAGCACTGAAGCTTTCTTT
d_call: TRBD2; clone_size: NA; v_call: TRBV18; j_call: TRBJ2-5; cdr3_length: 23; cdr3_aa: CASSPLPPSDASGRAQNTETQYF; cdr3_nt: TGTGCCAGCTCACCACTACCTCCCAGCGACGCTAGCGGGAGGGCCCAGAATACGGAGACCCAGTACTTC
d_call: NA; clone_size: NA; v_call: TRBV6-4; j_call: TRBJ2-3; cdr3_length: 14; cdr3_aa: CASSGGSGTDTQYF; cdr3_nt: TGTGCCAGCAGTGGAGGGAGCGGCACAGATACGCAGTATTTT
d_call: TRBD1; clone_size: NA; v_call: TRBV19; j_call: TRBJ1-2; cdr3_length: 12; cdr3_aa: CASSRDRGRNTF; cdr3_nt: TGTGCCAGTAGTCGGGACAGGGGGCGGAACACCTTC
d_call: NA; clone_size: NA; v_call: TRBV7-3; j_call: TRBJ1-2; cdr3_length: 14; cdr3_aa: CASSLTSQDYGYTF; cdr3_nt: TGTGCCAGCAGCTTAACGTCTCAGGACTATGGCTACACCTTC
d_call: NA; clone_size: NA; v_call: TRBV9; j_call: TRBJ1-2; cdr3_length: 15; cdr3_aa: CASSVRQGGRGGYTF; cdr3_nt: TGTGCCAGCAGCGTTCGCCAGGGAGGAAGGGGTGGCTACACCTTC
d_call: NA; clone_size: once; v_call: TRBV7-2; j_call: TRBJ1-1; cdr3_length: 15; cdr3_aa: CASSLWLQLNTEAFF; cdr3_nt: TGTGCCAGCAGCTTATGGTTACAACTGAACACTGAAGCTTTCTTT
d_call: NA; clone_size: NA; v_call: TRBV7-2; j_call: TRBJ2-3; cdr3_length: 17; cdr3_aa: CASSLEAGGGVTDTQYF; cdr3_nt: TGTGCCAGCAGCTTAGAAGCTGGCGGCGGTGTCACAGATACGCAGTATTTT
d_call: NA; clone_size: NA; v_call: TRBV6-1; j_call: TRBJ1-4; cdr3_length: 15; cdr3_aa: CASSEGRELNEKLFF; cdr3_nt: TGTGCCAGCAGTGAAGGGAGAGAGCTTAATGAAAAACTGTTTTTT
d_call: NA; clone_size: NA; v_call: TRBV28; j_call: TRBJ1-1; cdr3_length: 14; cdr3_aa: CASSFGGGFSEAFF; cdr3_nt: TGTGCCAGCAGTTTTGGGGGGGGATTTAGTGAAGCTTTCTTT
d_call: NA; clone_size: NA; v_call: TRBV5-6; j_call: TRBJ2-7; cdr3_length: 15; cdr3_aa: CASSFRAAGNYEQYF; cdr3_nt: TGTGCCAGCAGCTTCCGAGCGGCGGGTAACTACGAGCAGTACTTC
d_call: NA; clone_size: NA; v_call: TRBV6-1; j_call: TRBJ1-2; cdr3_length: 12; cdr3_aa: CASSYPREGYTF; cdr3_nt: TGTGCCAGCAGCTACCCAAGGGAGGGCTACACCTTC
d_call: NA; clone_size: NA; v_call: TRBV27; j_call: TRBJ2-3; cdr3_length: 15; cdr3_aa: CASSQLQGWTDTQYF; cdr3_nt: TGTGCCAGCAGTCAACTACAGGGTTGGACAGATACGCAGTATTTT
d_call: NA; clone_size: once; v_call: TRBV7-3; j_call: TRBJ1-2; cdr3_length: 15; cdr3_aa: CASSLTFGEAAGYTF; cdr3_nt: TGTGCCAGCAGCTTAACGTTTGGGGAGGCGGCTGGCTACACCTTC
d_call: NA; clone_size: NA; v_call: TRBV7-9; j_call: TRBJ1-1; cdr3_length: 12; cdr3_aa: CASTQGATEAFF; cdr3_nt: TGTGCCAGCACTCAGGGTGCCACTGAAGCTTTCTTT
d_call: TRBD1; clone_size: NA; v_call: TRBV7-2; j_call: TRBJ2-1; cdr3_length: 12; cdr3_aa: CASRRTGIEQFF; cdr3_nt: TGTGCCAGCAGGCGGACAGGGATTGAGCAGTTCTTC